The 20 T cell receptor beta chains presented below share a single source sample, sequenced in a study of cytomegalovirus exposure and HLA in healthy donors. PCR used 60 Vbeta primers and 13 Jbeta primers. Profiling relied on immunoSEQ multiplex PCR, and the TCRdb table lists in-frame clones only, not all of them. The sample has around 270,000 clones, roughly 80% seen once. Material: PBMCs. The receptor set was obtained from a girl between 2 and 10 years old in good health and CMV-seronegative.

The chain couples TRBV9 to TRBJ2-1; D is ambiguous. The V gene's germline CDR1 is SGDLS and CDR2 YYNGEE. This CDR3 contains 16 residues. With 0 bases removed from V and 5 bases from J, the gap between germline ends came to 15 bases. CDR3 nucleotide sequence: TGTGCCAGCAGCGTAGAGTTCGGCAGGTTTGACAATGAGCAGTTCTTC. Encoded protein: CASSVEFGRFDNEQFF.

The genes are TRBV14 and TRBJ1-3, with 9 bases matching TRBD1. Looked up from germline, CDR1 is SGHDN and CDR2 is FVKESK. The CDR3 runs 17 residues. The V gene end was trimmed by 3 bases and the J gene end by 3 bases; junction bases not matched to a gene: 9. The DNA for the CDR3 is TGTGCCAGCAGCCAGGCCGGGACAGGGTTAGTTGGAAACACCATATATTTT. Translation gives CASSQAGTGLVGNTIYF.

CDR3 nucleotides: TGTGCCTGGAGTAGCCAGCGGGGGGTTCCTATTCAGTACTTC. Translation gives CAWSSQRGVPIQYF. This sequence joins TRBV30 and TRBJ2-4; 9 positions agree with TRBD2. This CDR3 has 14 residues. CDR1 and CDR2 (germline): GTSNPN, SVGIG (reference sequence). V shed 2 bases and J 10 bases; nucleotides not matched to a gene: 9.

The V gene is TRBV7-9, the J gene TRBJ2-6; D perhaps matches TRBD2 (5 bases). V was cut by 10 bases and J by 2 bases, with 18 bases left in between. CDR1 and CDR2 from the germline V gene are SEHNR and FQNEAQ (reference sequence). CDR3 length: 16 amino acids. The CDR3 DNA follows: TGTGCCACCCCTCGAGGGTTTAGTACTGGGGCCAACGTCCTGACTTTC. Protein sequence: CATPRGFSTGANVLTF.

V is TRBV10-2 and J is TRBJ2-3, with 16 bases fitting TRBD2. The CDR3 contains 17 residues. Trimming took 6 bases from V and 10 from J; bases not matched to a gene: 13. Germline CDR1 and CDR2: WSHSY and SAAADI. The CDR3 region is CASRGGTSGGDSSPQYF. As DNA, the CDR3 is TGCGCCAGCAGGGGGGGGACTAGCGGGGGGGATTCCTCTCCGCAGTATTTT.

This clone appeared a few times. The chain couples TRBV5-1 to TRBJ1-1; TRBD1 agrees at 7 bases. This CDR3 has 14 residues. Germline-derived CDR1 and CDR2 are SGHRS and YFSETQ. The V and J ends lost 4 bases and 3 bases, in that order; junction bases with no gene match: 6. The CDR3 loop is CASSEGQLHTEAFF. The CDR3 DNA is TGCGCCAGCAGCGAGGGACAGTTGCACACTGAAGCTTTCTTT.

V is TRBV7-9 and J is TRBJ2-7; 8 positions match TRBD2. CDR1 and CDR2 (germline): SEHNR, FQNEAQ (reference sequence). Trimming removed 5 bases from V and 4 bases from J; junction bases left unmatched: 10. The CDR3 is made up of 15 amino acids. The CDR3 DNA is TGTGCCAGCAGCCGAACCCGGGGGGGCCTTTACGAGCAGTACTTC. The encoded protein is CASSRTRGGLYEQYF. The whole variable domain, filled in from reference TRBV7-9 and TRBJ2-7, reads DTGVSQNPRHKITKRGQNVTFRCDPISEHNRLYWYRQTLGQGPEFLTYFQNEAQLEKSRLLSDRFSAERPKGSFSTLEIQRTEQGDSAMYLCASSRTRGGLYEQYFGPGTRLTVT.

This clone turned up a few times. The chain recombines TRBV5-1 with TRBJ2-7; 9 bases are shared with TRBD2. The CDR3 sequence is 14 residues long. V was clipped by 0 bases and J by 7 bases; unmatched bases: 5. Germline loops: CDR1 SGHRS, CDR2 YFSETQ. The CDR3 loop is CASSLAGLAGEQYF. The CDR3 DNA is TGCGCCAGCAGCTTGGCGGGGCTAGCGGGAGAGCAGTACTTC. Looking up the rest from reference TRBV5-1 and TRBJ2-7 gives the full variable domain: KAGVTQTPRYLIKTRGQQVTLSCSPISGHRSVSWYQQTPGQGLQFLFEYFSETQRNKGNFPGRFSGRQFSNSRSEMNVSTLELGDSALYLCASSLAGLAGEQYFGPGTRLTVT.

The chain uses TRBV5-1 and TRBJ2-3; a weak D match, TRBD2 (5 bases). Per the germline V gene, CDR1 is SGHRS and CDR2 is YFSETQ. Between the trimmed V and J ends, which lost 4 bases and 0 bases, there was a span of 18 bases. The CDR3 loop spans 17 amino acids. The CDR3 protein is CASSVYGLRESTDTQYF. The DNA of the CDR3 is TGCGCCAGCAGCGTATACGGACTTAGGGAAAGCACAGATACGCAGTATTTT.

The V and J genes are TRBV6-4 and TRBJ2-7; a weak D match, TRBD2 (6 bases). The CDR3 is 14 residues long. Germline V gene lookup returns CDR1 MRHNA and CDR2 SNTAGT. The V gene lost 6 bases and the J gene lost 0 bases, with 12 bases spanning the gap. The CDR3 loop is CASSRDFSSYEQYF. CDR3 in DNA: TGTGCCAGCAGCCGGGACTTTTCCTCCTACGAGCAGTACTTC.

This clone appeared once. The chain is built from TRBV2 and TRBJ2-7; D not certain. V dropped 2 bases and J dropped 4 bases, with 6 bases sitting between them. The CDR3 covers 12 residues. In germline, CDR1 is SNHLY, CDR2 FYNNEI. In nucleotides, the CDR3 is TGTGCCAGCAGTGAACCTACGTACGAGCAGTACTTC. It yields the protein CASSEPTYEQYF. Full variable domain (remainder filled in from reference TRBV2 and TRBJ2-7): EPEVTQTPSHQVTQMGQEVILRCVPISNHLYFYWYRQILGQKVEFLVSFYNNEISEKSEIFDDQFSVERPDGSNFTLKIRSTKLEDSAMYFCASSEPTYEQYFGPGTRLTVT.

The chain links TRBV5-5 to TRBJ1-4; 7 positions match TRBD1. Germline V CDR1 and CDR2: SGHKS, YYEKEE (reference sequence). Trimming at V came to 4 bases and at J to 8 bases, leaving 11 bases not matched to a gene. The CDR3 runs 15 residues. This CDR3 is CASSDGRAGGEKLFF. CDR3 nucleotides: TGTGCCAGCAGCGACGGAAGGGCAGGGGGAGAAAAACTGTTTTTT.

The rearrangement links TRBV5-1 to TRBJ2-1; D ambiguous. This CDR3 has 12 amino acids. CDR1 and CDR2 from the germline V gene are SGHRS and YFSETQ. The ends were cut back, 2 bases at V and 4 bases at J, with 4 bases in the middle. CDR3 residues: CASSFSYNEQFF. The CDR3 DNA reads TGCGCCAGCAGCTTCTCTTACAATGAGCAGTTCTTC.

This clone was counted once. CDR3 coding DNA: TGTGCCAGCAGTGGGGGACAGGGGTCGGATAATTCACCCCTCCACTTT. Protein sequence: CASSGGQGSDNSPLHF. The V gene is TRBV2, the J gene TRBJ1-6, with TRBD1 matching over 10 bases. Germline V gene data show CDR1 as SNHLY and CDR2 as FYNNEI. V lost 4 bases to trimming and J lost 5 bases; unmatched junction nucleotides: 5. This CDR3 is 16 amino acids long.

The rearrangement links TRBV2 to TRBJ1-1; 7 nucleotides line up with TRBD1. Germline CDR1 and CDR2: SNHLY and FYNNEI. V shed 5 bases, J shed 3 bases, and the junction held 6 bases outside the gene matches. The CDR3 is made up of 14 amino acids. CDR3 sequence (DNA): TGTGCCAGCAGTCGGACAGGCTCGGACACTGAAGCTTTCTTT. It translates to CASSRTGSDTEAFF. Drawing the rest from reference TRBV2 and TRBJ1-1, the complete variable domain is EPEVTQTPSHQVTQMGQEVILRCVPISNHLYFYWYRQILGQKVEFLVSFYNNEISEKSEIFDDQFSVERPDGSNFTLKIRSTKLEDSAMYFCASSRTGSDTEAFFGQGTRLTVV.

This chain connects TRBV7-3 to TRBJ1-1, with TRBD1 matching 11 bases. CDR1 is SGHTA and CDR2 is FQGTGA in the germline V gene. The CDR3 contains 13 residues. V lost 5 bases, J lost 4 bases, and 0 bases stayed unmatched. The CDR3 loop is CASSGQGATEAFF. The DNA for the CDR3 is TGTGCCAGCAGCGGACAGGGGGCCACTGAAGCTTTCTTT. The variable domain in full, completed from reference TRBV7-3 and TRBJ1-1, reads GAGVSQTPSNKVTEKGKYVELRCDPISGHTALYWYRQSLGQGPEFLIYFQGTGAADDSGLPNDRFFAVRPEGSVSTLKIQRTERGDSAVYLCASSGQGATEAFFGQGTRLTVV.

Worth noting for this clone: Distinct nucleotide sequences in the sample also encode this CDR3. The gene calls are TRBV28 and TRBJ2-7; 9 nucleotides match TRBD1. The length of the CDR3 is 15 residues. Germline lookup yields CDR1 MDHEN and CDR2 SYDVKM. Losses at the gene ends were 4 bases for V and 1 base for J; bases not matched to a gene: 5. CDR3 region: CASSSPGQGSYEQYF. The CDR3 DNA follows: TGTGCCAGCAGTTCGCCGGGACAGGGATCCTACGAGCAGTACTTC.

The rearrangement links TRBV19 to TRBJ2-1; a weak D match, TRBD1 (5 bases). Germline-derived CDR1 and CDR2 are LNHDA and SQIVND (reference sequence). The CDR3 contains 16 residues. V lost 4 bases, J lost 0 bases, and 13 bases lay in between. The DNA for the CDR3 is TGTGCCAGTAGTAGACACTGGGGCGGCTCCTACAATGAGCAGTTCTTC. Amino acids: CASSRHWGGSYNEQFF.

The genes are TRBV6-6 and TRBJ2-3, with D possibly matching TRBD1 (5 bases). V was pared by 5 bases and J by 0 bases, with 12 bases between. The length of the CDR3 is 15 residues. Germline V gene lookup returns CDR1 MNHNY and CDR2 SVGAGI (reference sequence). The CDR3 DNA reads TGTGCCAGCAGTCTACAGGCAGGGAGCACAGATACGCAGTATTTT. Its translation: CASSLQAGSTDTQYF.

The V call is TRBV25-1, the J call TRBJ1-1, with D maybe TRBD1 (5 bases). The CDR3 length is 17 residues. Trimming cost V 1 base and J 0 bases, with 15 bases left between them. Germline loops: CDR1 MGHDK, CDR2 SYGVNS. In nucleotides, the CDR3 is TGTGCCAGCAGTGAATGGGCCTTCGGAGGGGTGAACACTGAAGCTTTCTTT. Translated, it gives CASSEWAFGGVNTEAFF.